This is a list of T cell receptor beta chains from one sample in a study of cytomegalovirus exposure and HLA in healthy donors. Assay used: immunoSEQ multiplex PCR; TCRdb lists only in-frame clones, some missing. The sample includes roughly 150,000 clones, over 60% of them seen just once. Sequencing was carried out using PBMCs. Source of these receptors: a middle-aged man in good health and CMV-seronegative. Both conserved end residues are part of each CDR3. The D gene is left open where the match is weak. The size entry is marked missing in some rows and otherwise reads once, few, many or a size class.

TRBJ2-7	TRBV28	.	TRBD1	CASSPLRDRGPEQYF	TGTGCCAGCAGTCCGCTCCGGGACAGGGGGCCCGAGCAGTACTTC
TRBJ2-1	TRBV4-2	.	TRBD2	CASSLDGGGVYNEQFF	TGTGCCAGCAGCCTCGACGGCGGGGGGGTATACAATGAGCAGTTCTTC
TRBJ2-7	TRBV28	.	TRBD2	CASSYTSGTTYEQYF	TGTGCCAGCAGTTACACTAGCGGGACCACCTACGAGCAGTACTTC
TRBJ2-7	TRBV9	.	.	CASSPTGHPYEQYF	TGTGCCAGCAGCCCAACTGGGCATCCCTACGAGCAGTACTTC
TRBJ2-7	TRBV2	.	.	CASSEEAGIGYEQYF	TGTGCCAGCAGTGAAGAGGCGGGGATCGGCTACGAGCAGTACTTC
TRBJ2-7	TRBV10-3	.	TRBD2	CAIRGLAASYEQYF	TGTGCCATCAGGGGACTAGCGGCCTCCTACGAGCAGTACTTC
TRBJ2-6	TRBV18	.	TRBD1	CASSLNTGAGANVLTF	TGTGCCAGCTCCCTTAATACAGGGGCTGGGGCCAACGTCCTGACTTTC
TRBJ2-1	TRBV4-3	.	TRBD2	CASSQEFLGLAGGHEQFF	TGCGCCAGCAGCCAAGAGTTTTTAGGACTAGCGGGAGGGCATGAGCAGTTCTTC
TRBJ2-3	TRBV16	.	.	CASSLHQTDTQYF	TGTGCCAGCAGCCTCCACCAGACAGATACGCAGTATTTT
TRBJ1-5	TRBV9	once	.	CASSPGRGQPQHF	TGTGCCAGCAGCCCAGGGAGGGGGCAGCCCCAGCATTTT
TRBJ2-1	TRBV6-1	.	TRBD2	CASRGLNNYNEQFF	TGTGCCAGCAGGGGACTAAACAACTACAATGAGCAGTTCTTC
TRBJ2-3	TRBV6-1	once	.	CASPAGSSDTQYF	TGTGCCAGCCCTGCTGGCTCCTCGGATACGCAGTATTTT
TRBJ2-7	TRBV7-3	.	TRBD1	CASSAGTDYEQYF	TGTGCCAGCAGCGCAGGGACAGACTACGAGCAGTACTTC
TRBJ2-3	TRBV18	.	.	CASSPGGLSSTDTQYF	TGTGCCAGCTCACCAGGGGGACTCAGTAGCACAGATACGCAGTATTTT
TRBJ1-2	TRBV10-3	few	.	CAISEPRQVFSYTF	TGTGCCATCAGTGAGCCTCGACAGGTTTTCAGCTACACCTTC
TRBJ1-4	TRBV7-8	.	.	CASSSLRGEQGKLFF	TGTGCCAGCAGCTCTTTACGGGGCGAGCAGGGGAAACTGTTTTTT
TRBJ2-7	TRBV5-1	.	TRBD1	CASSGRTGQGYEQYF	TGCGCCAGCAGCGGGAGAACGGGACAGGGGTACGAGCAGTACTTC
TRBJ1-1	TRBV27	.	.	CASSLFRRGGGGNTEAFF	TGTGCCAGCAGTTTATTTCGTCGTGGGGGGGGCGGAAACACTGAAGCTTTCTTT
TRBJ1-5	TRBV19	.	.	CASTSGGGVEPQHF	TGTGCCAGTACTTCCGGGGGAGGAGTAGAGCCCCAGCATTTT
TRBJ1-6	TRBV9	.	.	CASSSYNSPLHF	TGTGCCAGCAGTAGCTATAATTCACCCCTCCACTTT
TRBJ2-5	TRBV10-3	.	.	CAISESGGGRGRETQYF	TGTGCCATCAGTGAGTCGGGAGGCGGAAGGGGGCGAGAGACCCAGTACTTC
TRBJ1-2	TRBV5-1	.	.	CASSWEDGNYGYTF	TGCGCCAGCAGCTGGGAGGACGGAAACTATGGCTACACCTTC
TRBJ1-6	TRBV27	.	.	CASRKGLLNSPLHF	TGTGCCAGCAGGAAGGGACTGCTCAATTCACCCCTCCACTTT
TRBJ1-2	TRBV10-1	.	.	CASSESISRGYGYTF	TGCGCCAGCAGTGAGTCGATCAGCCGAGGCTATGGCTACACCTTC
TRBJ1-3	TRBV11-2	.	.	CASSLTDGKTGNTIYF	TGTGCCAGCAGCTTAACGGACGGGAAAACTGGAAACACCATATATTTT
TRBJ1-5	TRBV7-6	.	.	CASSGNSNQPQNF	TGTGCCAGCAGCGGAAATAGCAATCAGCCCCAGAATTTT
TRBJ2-7	TRBV11-2	few	TRBD1	CASSPIGGFYEQYF	TGTGCCAGCAGCCCTATAGGGGGCTTTTACGAGCAGTACTTC
TRBJ1-2	TRBV7-2	.	TRBD1	CASSLGTGAYGYTF	TGTGCCAGCAGCTTAGGCACAGGGGCCTATGGCTACACCTTC
TRBJ2-7	TRBV7-9	.	.	CSSSFGRPYEQYF	TGTTCCAGCAGCTTCGGCAGGCCCTACGAGCAGTACTTC
TRBJ1-2	TRBV6-5	.	TRBD1	CASSSTGGYGYPF	TGTGCCAGCAGCTCGACAGGGGGCTATGGCTACCCCTTC
TRBJ2-1	TRBV19	.	.	CASSIDYSRPYNEQFF	TGTGCCAGTAGTATAGATTATAGCCGGCCCTACAATGAGCAGTTCTTC
TRBJ1-1	TRBV28	once	.	CASSPQAVYTEAFF	TGTGCCAGCAGTCCCCAGGCCGTGTACACTGAAGCTTTCTTT
TRBJ1-2	TRBV5-1	.	.	CASSLSTEPYYGYTF	TGCGCCAGCAGCTTGTCCACGGAGCCTTACTATGGCTACACCTTC
TRBJ1-1	TRBV27	once	.	CATGRGAPKNTEAFF	TGTGCCACCGGCCGGGGGGCGCCTAAGAACACTGAAGCTTTCTTT
TRBJ2-5	TRBV7-2	.	TRBD1	CASSPRTGRETQYF	TGTGCCAGCAGCCCTCGGACAGGGCGAGAGACCCAGTACTTC
TRBJ1-2	TRBV2	.	.	CASSGIQRGYTF	TGTGCCAGCAGTGGTATCCAGCGAGGCTACACCTTC
TRBJ2-5	TRBV9	.	.	CASSVGWPGGVSETQYF	TGTGCCAGCAGCGTAGGGTGGCCTGGAGGGGTCTCTGAGACCCAGTACTTC
TRBJ2-7	TRBV6-5	.	TRBD2	CASSYGTSGSSYEQYF	TGTGCCAGCAGTTATGGGACTAGCGGTAGCTCCTACGAGCAGTACTTC
TRBJ1-6	TRBV7-8	few	TRBD1	CASSLGSSGQGNSPLHF	TGTGCCAGCAGCTTAGGTTCCTCGGGACAGGGGAATTCACCCCTCCACTTT
TRBJ2-3	TRBV4-2	few	.	CASSQDRVASTDTQYF	TGTGCCAGCAGCCAAGATCGAGTTGCTAGCACAGATACGCAGTATTTT
TRBJ2-3	TRBV9	.	TRBD2	CASNTWGGLAGTSTDTQYF	TGTGCCAGCAACACTTGGGGGGGACTAGCGGGCACAAGCACAGATACGCAGTATTTT
TRBJ2-7	TRBV10-2	.	TRBD1	CASRRDRFYEQYF	TGCGCCAGCAGGAGGGACAGATTCTACGAGCAGTACTTC
TRBJ2-5	TRBV16	.	TRBD2	CASSPPGLQETQYF	TGTGCCAGCAGTCCACCGGGACTACAAGAGACCCAGTACTTC
TRBJ2-7	TRBV6-1	.	.	CASSHRGASYEQYF	TGTGCCAGCAGTCACCGGGGGGCCTCCTACGAGCAGTACTTC
TRBJ1-1	TRBV11-3	.	TRBD1	CASSSTGLAEAFF	TGTGCCAGCAGCTCGACAGGGTTGGCTGAAGCTTTCTTT